Reported below is one T cell receptor beta chain. Its matching antigen is unknown. At one end the junction does not follow the germline gene, possibly because of a read error. The record originates from a study of Graves' ophthalmopathy and Graves' hyperthyroidism. The study, taken as a whole, reports: Most expanded thyroid clonotypes above 0.001 frequency also appeared in blood.

RNA transcripts yielded amplified TCR beta CDR3 regions. HTBI primers served in a first-round RT-PCR, which a second-round multiplex PCR followed. TCRdb redid the calling of the multiplex PCR reads with MiXCR, one entry per CDR3 protein. The table includes hundreds of thousands of distinct CDR3 sequences, under 25% detected once. The TCR sequence derives from a woman aged 18-29 years with stable Graves' hyperthyroidism. Sequenced sample: peripheral blood.

The CDR3 DNA follows: TGTGCCAGCAGGGGGACAGCCACCGGGGGAAACATTAAGTACTTC. Translation gives CASRGTATGGNIKYF. The chain joins TRBV6-1 to TRBJ2-4, with TRBD1 as a possible D gene (7 bases). This CDR3 comprises 15 residues. CDR1 is MNHNS and CDR2 is SASEGT in the germline V gene.